Listed here are 18 T cell receptor beta chains from one sample, sequenced in a study of control samples from healthy donors and cancer patients (dated by TCRdb to the early 2020s). The library was generated by the immunoSEQ multiplex PCR assay. TCRdb took this table from immuneACCESS and kept in-frame rearrangements with V and J called. Such tables lack part of the clones; where checked against another copy, unresolved V genes explain under half of the gap, and the rest is unexplained. For this sample the table gives around 99,000 clones, of which 90% were detected only once. The ten largest make up 4% to 5.5% of the sample. The sequenced sample consisted of blood. The origin of the receptors is a human donor in good health. The donor label of this sample is uncertain.

This clone was detected only once. The chain combines TRBV7-9 with TRBJ1-2; 7 positions agree with TRBD1. CDR3 size: 14 residues. Germline lookup yields CDR1 SEHNR and CDR2 FQNEAQ (reference sequence). V lost 4 bases, J lost 4 bases, and 6 bases stayed unmatched. The CDR3 DNA follows: TGTGCCAGCAGCTACAGACAGGGCGGCTATGGCTACACCTTC. Residues: CASSYRQGGYGYTF.

V is TRBV11-2 and J is TRBJ2-2; no definite D call. The germline V and J ends were trimmed by 4 bases and 6 bases, with 6 bases remaining between them. Per the germline V gene, CDR1 is SGHAT and CDR2 is FQNNGV. This CDR3 is 12 amino acids long. The CDR3 reads CASSSRPGELFF. The CDR3 DNA sequence: TGTGCCAGCAGCTCCCGCCCCGGGGAGCTGTTTTTT.

This rearrangement joins TRBV3-1 (or the pseudogene TRBV3-2) to TRBJ1-1; a possible D gene is TRBD1 (6 bases). The germline V and J ends were trimmed by 1 base and 2 bases, with 8 bases remaining between them. This CDR3 spans 14 amino acids. Germline values: CDR1 LGHDT, CDR2 YNNKEL (reference sequence). CDR3 sequence: CASSQAGTNTEAFF. The CDR3 coding sequence is TGTGCCAGCAGCCAAGCGGGGACAAACACTGAAGCTTTCTTT.

This chain connects TRBV4-3 to TRBJ2-5; TRBD1 agrees at 7 bases. The V segment lost 0 bases and the J segment 6 bases; nucleotides outside the gene matches: 7. Per germline, CDR1 LGHNA and CDR2 YSLEER. The CDR3 totals 15 residues. CDR3 bases: TGCGCCAGCAGCCAAGATACAGGGGCTCAACAGACCCAGTACTTC. Translating it yields CASSQDTGAQQTQYF.

The chain carries TRBV2 and TRBJ1-5; 10 nucleotides agree with TRBD1. Germline V CDR1 and CDR2: SNHLY, FYNNEI. The CDR3 runs 15 residues. The junction had 5 bases not matched to a gene; V was cut back by 5 bases and J by 4 bases. This CDR3 is CASSPTGGPNQPQHF. Written as DNA, the CDR3 is TGTGCCAGCAGTCCGACAGGGGGCCCAAATCAGCCCCAGCATTTT. Based on the CDR3 plus reference TRBV2 and TRBJ1-5, the full variable domain is EPEVTQTPSHQVTQMGQEVILRCVPISNHLYFYWYRQILGQKVEFLVSFYNNEISEKSEIFDDQFSVERPDGSNFTLKIRSTKLEDSAMYFCASSPTGGPNQPQHFGDGTRLSIL.

The chain has TRBV9 and TRBJ1-5, with D tentatively TRBD1 (5 bases). CDR1 and CDR2 (germline): SGDLS, YYNGEE. The CDR3 sequence is 15 residues long. With 1 base removed from V and 7 bases from J, the gap between germline ends came to 15 bases. As DNA, the CDR3 is TGTGCCAGCAGCGTAAATCCAGGGACTTCCCAGCCCCAGCATTTT. It translates to CASSVNPGTSQPQHF.

This clone appeared a single time. The chain uses TRBV27 and TRBJ2-7, with 7 bases aligning to TRBD1. The CDR3 loop spans 13 amino acids. The ends lost 5 bases at V and 0 bases at J; junction bases unmatched: 1. The V gene's germline CDR1 is MNHEY and CDR2 SMNVEV (reference sequence). The CDR3 nucleotides are TGTGCCAGCAGTAACAGGGGCTCCTACGAGCAGTACTTC. Translation gives CASSNRGSYEQYF.

This sequence joins TRBV5-1 and TRBJ2-6; maybe TRBD1 (6 bases). Trimming left V 4 bases short and J 0 bases short, with 8 bases between. The CDR3 consists of 15 residues. The germline CDR1 and CDR2 sequences are SGHRS and YFSETQ. CDR3 sequence (DNA): TGCGCCAGCAGCCAGGACAGCTCTGGGGCCAACGTCCTGACTTTC. Translation: CASSQDSSGANVLTF.

The chain employs TRBV7-6 and TRBJ2-5; a weak D match, TRBD1 (6 bases). The CDR3 loop spans 15 amino acids. The V gene's germline CDR1 is SGHVS and CDR2 FNYEAQ. V was cut by 5 bases and J by 2 bases, with 15 bases left in between. CDR3 bases: TGTGCCAGCAGCCCCGGGACACAGATTCAAGAGACCCAGTACTTC. Its protein product is CASSPGTQIQETQYF.

This chain joins TRBV3-1 (or the pseudogene TRBV3-2) and TRBJ2-1, with D perhaps given as TRBD1 or TRBD2 (5 bases each). The V end was cut by 4 bases, the J end by 9 bases, with 16 bases between. This CDR3 contains 14 residues. In germline, CDR1 is LGHDT, CDR2 YNNKEL (reference sequence). The CDR3 loop is CASSPLRGHGEQFF. DNA for the CDR3: TGTGCCAGCAGCCCCCTCCGGGGCCATGGTGAGCAGTTCTTC.

V and J are TRBV18 and TRBJ1-4; no reliable D call. Germline values: CDR1 KGHSH, CDR2 LQKENI. The V end lost 0 bases, the J end lost 7 bases, and 12 bases lay between the germline ends. This CDR3 has 15 residues. The CDR3 nucleotides read TGTGCCAGCTCACCACCGTACAGATCAGCTGAAAAACTGTTTTTT. Protein product: CASSPPYRSAEKLFF.

This chain connects TRBV7-9 to TRBJ1-2; no firm D call. V shed 5 bases and J shed 3 bases, with 19 bases lying between them. CDR1 SEHNR and CDR2 FQNEAQ come from the germline V gene (reference sequence). CDR3 length equals 16 residues. The CDR3 nucleotides read TGTGCCAGCAGCCAGACCCGGGCCGCGGCTCACTATGGCTACACCTTC. This codes for CASSQTRAAAHYGYTF.

The chain carries TRBV3-1 (or the pseudogene TRBV3-2) and TRBJ2-1; no clear D. Germline V gives CDR1 LGHDT, CDR2 YNNKEL (reference sequence). The CDR3 is 15 residues long. V shed 1 base and J shed 0 bases, with 7 bases lying between them. The CDR3 coding sequence is TGTGCCAGCAGCCAAGGGCAGAGCTCCTACAATGAGCAGTTCTTC. It is translated as CASSQGQSSYNEQFF.

The chain carries TRBV5-1 and TRBJ2-3; no definite D call. The CDR3 sequence is 14 residues long. Looked up from germline, CDR1 is SGHRS and CDR2 is YFSETQ. Deletions cut 0 bases from V and 5 bases from J, with 10 bases between. As DNA, the CDR3 is TGCGCCAGCAGCTTGGTAGTTTCGGGAGATACGCAGTATTTT. Residues: CASSLVVSGDTQYF.

CDR3 amino acids: CASSLEGQGSENTIYF. The CDR3, as DNA: TGCGCCAGCAGCTTGGAGGGACAGGGAAGTGAGAACACCATATATTTT. The V call is TRBV5-1, the J call TRBJ1-3; 9 positions agree with TRBD1. The CDR3 has 16 amino acids. J lost 7 bases, V lost 0 bases, and 8 bases had no gene match. From germline, CDR1 is SGHRS and CDR2 YFSETQ.

Points on this clone: At one end, the junction sequence differs from germline, possibly due to a read error. The V call is TRBV24-1, the J call TRBJ1-2; no clear D gene. The CDR3 totals 11 residues. Germline assignment: CDR1 KGHDR and CDR2 SFDVKD. CDR3 nucleotides: TGTGCCACCAGTGGTTTGGACGGCTACACCTTC. Translating gives CATSGLDGYTF.

The rearrangement links TRBV19 to TRBJ1-2; D ambiguous. Per germline, CDR1 LNHDA and CDR2 SQIVND (reference sequence). This CDR3 has 17 amino acids. The V end was cut by 6 bases, the J end by 2 bases, with 22 bases between. The CDR3 sequence: CASRRTTLRRKNYGYTF. In DNA form, the CDR3 reads TGTGCCAGTAGACGGACCACCTTGCGCAGGAAGAACTATGGCTACACCTTC.

The V gene is TRBV4-3, the J gene TRBJ2-3, with a tentative D call TRBD2 (6 bases). The germline V and J ends were trimmed by 2 bases and 0 bases, with 15 bases remaining between them. Per the germline V gene, CDR1 is LGHNA and CDR2 is YSLEER. The CDR3 sequence is 17 residues long. This CDR3 is CASSQNRFAGSTDTQYF. In DNA form, the CDR3 reads TGCGCCAGCAGCCAAAACCGGTTTGCGGGGAGCACAGATACGCAGTATTTT.